This is a list of T cell receptor beta chains from one sample in a study of Graves' ophthalmopathy and Graves' hyperthyroidism. Each CDR3 protein gets one entry after TCRdb re-called the multiplex PCR reads with MiXCR. This sample yields 350,000 to 400,000 distinct CDR3 sequences, of which around 19% are seen a single time; 1.5% to 2% belongs to the top ten. Sequencing was done on a sample of peripheral blood. These receptors all come from a woman aged 18-30 years with Graves' ophthalmopathy. CDR3s include the opening cysteine and the closing phenylalanine or tryptophan. The order of the fields is clone size, D gene, J gene, CDR3 length, V gene, CDR3 protein, CDR3 DNA. A D gene is named only where the DNA matches it firmly. Sizes are listed as once, few or many counts, or a class when the clone is expanded.

clone_size: many; d_call: TRBD1; j_call: TRBJ1-5; cdr3_length: 16; v_call: TRBV12-3/TRBV12-4; cdr3_aa: CASSLLGQGINQPQHF; cdr3_nt: TGTGCCAGCAGTCTCTTGGGACAGGGAATCAATCAGCCCCAGCATTTT
clone_size: many; d_call: -; j_call: TRBJ2-4; cdr3_length: 14; v_call: TRBV6-5; cdr3_aa: CASSYAKLKNIQYF; cdr3_nt: TGTGCCAGCAGTTACGCGAAACTTAAAAACATTCAGTACTTC
clone_size: many; d_call: -; j_call: TRBJ2-7; cdr3_length: 11; v_call: TRBV29-1; cdr3_aa: CSVGNRETQHF; cdr3_nt: TGCAGCGTGGGTAACAGGGAGACGCAGCACTTC
clone_size: many; d_call: TRBD2; j_call: TRBJ2-7; cdr3_length: 15; v_call: TRBV12-3/TRBV12-4; cdr3_aa: CASSSGGPAGNEQYF; cdr3_nt: TGTGCCAGCAGTTCGGGGGGGCCCGCAGGGAACGAGCAGTACTTC
clone_size: many; d_call: -; j_call: TRBJ2-7; cdr3_length: 13; v_call: TRBV6-2/TRBV6-3; cdr3_aa: CASSYGWAYEQYF; cdr3_nt: TGTGCCAGCAGTTATGGCTGGGCCTACGAGCAGTACTTC
clone_size: many; d_call: TRBD2; j_call: TRBJ2-5; cdr3_length: 17; v_call: TRBV6-2/TRBV6-3; cdr3_aa: CASEGPLTSGTQETQYF; cdr3_nt: TGTGCCAGCGAGGGCCCCCTAACTAGCGGGACCCAAGAGACCCAGTACTTC
clone_size: many; d_call: -; j_call: TRBJ1-2; cdr3_length: 13; v_call: TRBV6-1; cdr3_aa: CASSARGSYGYTF; cdr3_nt: TGTGCCAGCAGTGCCCGGGGCTCGTATGGCTACACCTTC
clone_size: many; d_call: -; j_call: TRBJ1-1; cdr3_length: 13; v_call: TRBV28; cdr3_aa: CASSLPVYTEAFF; cdr3_nt: TGTGCCAGCAGTCTCCCCGTTTACACTGAAGCTTTCTTT
clone_size: many; d_call: -; j_call: TRBJ1-2; cdr3_length: 14; v_call: TRBV27; cdr3_aa: CASSLMAGVGGYTF; cdr3_nt: TGTGCCAGCAGTTTAATGGCCGGGGTAGGGGGCTACACCTTC
clone_size: many; d_call: TRBD2; j_call: TRBJ2-7; cdr3_length: 17; v_call: TRBV14; cdr3_aa: CASSQILGGSGGGEQYF; cdr3_nt: TGTGCCAGCAGCCAGATTCTCGGAGGTAGCGGGGGCGGCGAGCAGTACTTC
clone_size: many; d_call: -; j_call: TRBJ2-4; cdr3_length: 15; v_call: TRBV28; cdr3_aa: CASSRPAKPQNIQYF; cdr3_nt: TGTGCCAGCAGCCGACCCGCTAAACCCCAAAACATTCAGTACTTC
clone_size: few; d_call: -; j_call: TRBJ2-7; cdr3_length: 14; v_call: TRBV6-2/TRBV6-3; cdr3_aa: CASRKHRLSYEQYF; cdr3_nt: TGTGCCAGCAGGAAACACAGGCTCTCCTACGAGCAGTACTTC
clone_size: many; d_call: TRBD2; j_call: TRBJ2-7; cdr3_length: 18; v_call: TRBV12-3/TRBV12-4; cdr3_aa: CASSFTQASGSFGYEQYF; cdr3_nt: TGTGCCAGCAGTTTTACTCAGGCTAGCGGATCGTTCGGCTACGAGCAGTACTTC
clone_size: few; d_call: -; j_call: TRBJ1-1; cdr3_length: 14; v_call: TRBV7-2; cdr3_aa: CASSSNRAETEAFF; cdr3_nt: TGTGCCAGCAGCTCCAACAGGGCCGAAACTGAAGCTTTCTTT
clone_size: many; d_call: -; j_call: TRBJ1-6; cdr3_length: 14; v_call: TRBV10-2; cdr3_aa: CASSRDLPGSPLHF; cdr3_nt: TGCGCCAGCAGCCGGGACTTACCAGGTTCACCCCTCCACTTT
clone_size: many; d_call: TRBD1; j_call: TRBJ2-5; cdr3_length: 15; v_call: TRBV12-3/TRBV12-4; cdr3_aa: CASSFGTGGGQTQYF; cdr3_nt: TGTGCCAGCAGTTTTGGGACAGGGGGAGGGCAGACCCAGTACTTC
clone_size: many; d_call: -; j_call: TRBJ2-7; cdr3_length: 13; v_call: TRBV6-1; cdr3_aa: CASSDEGFSEQYF; cdr3_nt: TGTGCCAGCAGTGATGAGGGGTTCTCCGAGCAGTACTTC
clone_size: many; d_call: -; j_call: TRBJ2-2; cdr3_length: 15; v_call: TRBV28; cdr3_aa: CASSDQGRDTGELFF; cdr3_nt: TGTGCCAGCAGTGATCAAGGAAGGGACACCGGGGAGCTGTTTTTT
clone_size: many; d_call: TRBD2; j_call: TRBJ2-5; cdr3_length: 15; v_call: TRBV4-3; cdr3_aa: CASSPLAGEGETQYF; cdr3_nt: TGCGCCAGCAGCCCACTAGCGGGAGAAGGAGAGACCCAGTACTTC
clone_size: few; d_call: -; j_call: TRBJ2-5; cdr3_length: 8; v_call: TRBV11-2; cdr3_aa: CAKGTQYF; cdr3_nt: TGTGCCAAGGGGACCCAGTACTTC
clone_size: many; d_call: -; j_call: TRBJ2-2; cdr3_length: 16; v_call: TRBV11-2; cdr3_aa: CASRPLAGAATGELFF; cdr3_nt: TGTGCCAGCAGGCCCCTAGCAGGGGCGGCCACCGGGGAGCTGTTTTTT
clone_size: many; d_call: -; j_call: TRBJ2-7; cdr3_length: 12; v_call: TRBV6-6; cdr3_aa: CATTGNSDEQYF; cdr3_nt: TGTGCCACTACAGGGAATAGCGACGAGCAGTACTTC
clone_size: many; d_call: -; j_call: TRBJ2-5; cdr3_length: 15; v_call: TRBV6-1; cdr3_aa: CASSASRGLVNPQYF; cdr3_nt: TGTGCCAGCAGTGCCTCCAGGGGACTCGTCAACCCCCAGTACTTC